One sample yielded the 3 T cell receptor beta chains listed below, sequenced in a study of OX40 agonist ivuxolimab in advanced cancers. Using immunoSEQ multiplex PCR, the repertoire was profiled, and TCRdb retains in-frame clones only, with some absent. This sample has over 55,000 clones, with 80% to 95% found just once. The sample here was CD4+ or CD8+ T cells sorted from blood, taken in a trial of the OX40 agonist ivuxolimab. These receptor sequences come from an adult with an advanced solid tumor such as melanoma, head and neck, liver or kidney cancer.

The chain links TRBV6-5 to TRBJ1-3, with D perhaps TRBD1 (6 bases). Looked up from germline, CDR1 is MNHEY and CDR2 is SVGAGI. This CDR3 has 15 residues. Between the trimmed V and J ends, which lost 0 bases and 3 bases, there was a span of 9 bases. The CDR3 protein is CASSYSRGLGNTIYF. In DNA, the CDR3 is TGTGCCAGCAGTTACTCGCGGGGGCTTGGAAACACCATATATTTT.

The gene calls are TRBV11-2 and TRBJ2-3, with D uncertain. V was trimmed by 5 bases and J by 6 bases, leaving 18 bases between them. This CDR3 is built from 15 residues. Germline CDR1 reads SGHAT; CDR2 reads FQNNGV. The CDR3 loop is CASSRGDPTADTQYF. CDR3 sequence (DNA): TGTGCCAGCAGCCGCGGTGATCCCACGGCGGATACGCAGTATTTT.

This chain connects TRBV5-1 to TRBJ1-1; 8 bases match TRBD1. With 4 bases clipped from V and 4 bases from J, the junction kept 3 bases outside the gene matches. Per the germline V gene, CDR1 is SGHRS and CDR2 is YFSETQ. The CDR3 has 13 amino acids. CDR3 coding DNA: TGCGCCAGCAGCAGCGGACAGGGCACTGAAGCTTTCTTT. Its protein product is CASSSGQGTEAFF.